These T cell receptor beta chains were read from a single sample in a study of Graves' ophthalmopathy and Graves' hyperthyroidism. MiXCR, applied by TCRdb to the multiplex PCR reads, yields one record per CDR3 protein. Of 200,000 to 300,000 distinct CDR3 sequences in the sample, 45% to 55% were seen once. Source material: peripheral blood. Receptors originate from an adult man with Graves' ophthalmopathy. Both conserved end residues are part of each CDR3. D genes are given only for firm matches. Expanded clones get a size class; other rows say once, few or many, or leave the size out.

size | length | D | J | V | CDR3 | DNA
few | 14 | NA | TRBJ1-1 | TRBV9 | CASSVATANTEAFF | TGTGCCAGCAGCGTAGCGACAGCGAACACTGAAGCTTTCTTT
many | 14 | NA | TRBJ2-7 | TRBV10-3 | CAISAPRQGGEQYF | TGTGCCATCAGCGCTCCTCGACAGGGAGGTGAGCAGTACTTC
NA | 14 | NA | TRBJ1-3 | TRBV12-3/TRBV12-4 | CASSLDGTGNTIYF | TGTGCCAGCAGTTTAGACGGGACAGGAAACACCATATATTTT
NA | 15 | TRBD1 | TRBJ1-4 | TRBV7-3 | CASSPNRGNVEKLFF | TGTGCCAGCAGCCCCAACAGGGGGAATGTAGAAAAACTGTTTTTT
once | 14 | NA | TRBJ1-1 | TRBV19 | CASSWGAPRTEAFF | TGTGCCAGTAGTTGGGGGGCGCCGCGCACTGAAGCTTTCTTT
NA | 14 | NA | TRBJ2-7 | TRBV5-1 | CASSGTSIGYEQYF | TGCGCCAGCAGCGGCACAAGTATAGGCTACGAGCAGTACTTC
many | 14 | NA | TRBJ1-4 | TRBV15 | CATSTLGQGEKLFF | TGTGCCACCAGCACCCTGGGTCAGGGGGAAAAACTGTTTTTT
NA | 16 | TRBD2 | TRBJ2-7 | TRBV7-2 | CASRTSGLPPPYEQYF | TGTGCCAGCAGAACTAGCGGCCTACCCCCGCCCTACGAGCAGTACTTC
NA | 17 | TRBD1 | TRBJ1-3 | TRBV6-6 | CASSYSQGAFSGNTIYF | TGTGCCAGCAGTTACTCACAGGGGGCTTTCTCTGGAAACACCATATATTTT
NA | 15 | NA | TRBJ1-1 | TRBV9 | CASSVVHEGFRGAFF | TGTGCCAGCAGCGTAGTACATGAGGGGTTCCGAGGAGCTTTCTTT
few | 13 | TRBD2 | TRBJ2-3 | TRBV19 | CASTPLASDTQYF | TGTGCCAGTACTCCACTAGCGTCAGATACGCAGTATTTT
few | 15 | NA | TRBJ2-2 | TRBV10-3 | CAIRQRGGNTGELFF | TGTGCCATCAGACAACGGGGCGGGAACACCGGGGAGCTGTTTTTT